The 17 T cell receptor beta chains given below trace back to one sample, sequenced in a study of monozygotic twins with inflammatory bowel disease. TCRdb re-called the 5' RACE reads and shows each CDR3 protein once, DNA omitted. Found here are about 420,000 distinct CDR3 sequences; the top ten clones hold around 2.3%. The sequenced sample consisted of blood. The receptors shown here come from a human donor with ulcerative colitis or Crohn's disease, or a healthy co-twin of an affected twin (not recorded which).

The chain employs TRBV12-3 or TRBV12-4 and TRBJ2-3; no DNA is available, so the TRBD1 call from TCRdb remains unchecked. The CDR3 sequence is 16 residues long. CDR3 residues: CASSLRASGGSDTQYF.

V usage is TRBV27 and J usage is TRBJ1-5; checking the TCRdb D call of TRBD1 is not possible without DNA. CDR3 size: 17 residues. Looked up from germline, CDR1 is MNHEY and CDR2 is SMNVEV (reference sequence). The CDR3 loop reads CASSTLTGSDSNQPQHF.

This chain connects TRBV7-2 to TRBJ2-4; lacking DNA, the TRBD2 call made by TCRdb goes unchecked. Germline V lookup: CDR1 SGHTA, CDR2 FQGNSA. The CDR3 is 17 residues long. This CDR3 is CASSRSGTSGIGNIQYF.

J is TRBJ2-5 and V is TRBV5-1; TCRdb's D gene call, TRBD2, goes unchecked for lack of DNA. The germline CDR1 and CDR2 sequences are SGHRS and YFSETQ. This CDR3 is built from 16 residues. CDR3 region: CASSSTSGGPQETQYF.

The chain combines TRBV7-3 with TRBJ2-2. This CDR3 comprises 13 residues. In germline, CDR1 is SGHTA, CDR2 FQGTGA. The CDR3 reads CASSPMSTGELFF.

The rearrangement uses TRBV20-1 and TRBJ2-1; the TCRdb D gene call, TRBD1, has no DNA to confirm it. This CDR3 region has 14 residues. Germline loops: CDR1 DFQATT, CDR2 SNEGSKA (reference sequence). The CDR3 here is CSASRGASYNEQFF.

The chain employs TRBV12-3 or TRBV12-4 and TRBJ2-1; the D gene TCRdb calls, TRBD2, cannot be checked with no DNA. The CDR3 spans 15 residues. CDR3 region: CASSSRAGARNEQFF.

The chain uses TRBV7-9 and TRBJ2-1. Germline-derived CDR1 and CDR2 are SEHNR and FQNEAQ (reference sequence). The CDR3 sequence is 16 residues long. This chain's CDR3 is CASSHDTGGSYNEQFF. Supplemented by reference TRBV7-9 and TRBJ2-1, the full variable domain reads DTGVSQNPRHKITKRGQNVTFRCDPISEHNRLYWYRQTLGQGPEFLTYFQNEAQLEKSRLLSDRFSAERPKGSFSTLEIQRTEQGDSAMYLCASSHDTGGSYNEQFFGPGTRLTVL.

The chain employs TRBV28 and TRBJ1-5. Per the germline V gene, CDR1 is MDHEN and CDR2 is SYDVKM. The CDR3 spans 13 residues. The CDR3 is CASSTAIYQPQHF.

The V call is TRBV4-3, the J call TRBJ2-3. From germline, CDR1 is LGHNA and CDR2 YSLEER. The CDR3 runs to 16 residues. The CDR3 is CASSQGSGISADTQYF.

The chain links TRBV7-2 to TRBJ1-2. CDR3 size: 14 residues. The germline V gene encodes CDR1 SGHTA and CDR2 FQGNSA. CDR3 loop: CASSLVERRYGYTF.

The V and J genes are TRBV5-6 and TRBJ1-3. This CDR3 has 16 residues. Germline values: CDR1 SGHDT, CDR2 YYEEEE. The CDR3 here is CASSFGDGASGNTIYF. The whole variable domain, filled in from reference TRBV5-6 and TRBJ1-3, reads DAGVTQSPTHLIKTRGQQVTLRCSPKSGHDTVSWYQQALGQGPQFIFQYYEEEERQRGNFPDRFSGHQFPNYSSELNVNALLLGDSALYLCASSFGDGASGNTIYFGEGSWLTVV.

The chain uses TRBV12-3 or TRBV12-4 and TRBJ2-3; TCRdb outputs TRBD1, but without DNA this stays unchecked. The CDR3 runs to 17 residues. This CDR3 reads CASGIGQGAMGTDTQYF.

The chain uses TRBV5-5 and TRBJ2-1; TCRdb indicates TRBD2, and absent DNA this call remains unverified. This CDR3 comprises 15 residues. Germline lookup yields CDR1 SGHKS and CDR2 YYEKEE (reference sequence). CDR3: CASSSREGPYNEQFF.

V is TRBV19 and J is TRBJ1-5; no DNA is available, so the TRBD1 call from TCRdb remains unchecked. CDR3 length: 13 residues. Germline V lookup: CDR1 LNHDA, CDR2 SQIVND (reference sequence). The CDR3 spells CASSQGRRQPQHF. Using reference TRBV19 and TRBJ1-5 for the parts outside the CDR3, the full variable domain is DGGITQSPKYLFRKEGQNVTLSCEQNLNHDAMYWYRQDPGQGLRLIYYSQIVNDFQKGDIAEGYSVSREKKESFPLTVTSAQKNPTAFYLCASSQGRRQPQHFGDGTRLSIL.

The chain has TRBV5-6 and TRBJ1-1. CDR3 length: 15 residues. CDR1 and CDR2 from the germline V gene are SGHDT and YYEEEE. CDR3: CASSYRHTVNTEAFF. Together with reference TRBV5-6 and TRBJ1-1, the CDR3 gives the full variable domain: DAGVTQSPTHLIKTRGQQVTLRCSPKSGHDTVSWYQQALGQGPQFIFQYYEEEERQRGNFPDRFSGHQFPNYSSELNVNALLLGDSALYLCASSYRHTVNTEAFFGQGTRLTVV.

The chain links TRBV5-1 to TRBJ2-7; without DNA, the TCRdb call of TRBD2 cannot be checked. The length of the CDR3 is 16 residues. Germline V gene lookup returns CDR1 SGHRS and CDR2 YFSETQ. The CDR3 sequence: CASSLGAGPTRYEQYF.